This T cell receptor beta chain was found in a study of blood T cell repertoires in COVID-19. Background on the study: Whether acute or convalescent, the COVID-19 samples came from the United States, Italy and Spain. PBMCs, B-cell-depleted T cells, or T cells provided the cDNA or gDNA that made up the material.

Losses at the gene ends were 5 bases for V and 2 bases for J; bases not matched to a gene: 8. Germline V gene data show CDR1 as SQVTM and CDR2 as ANQGSEA. This CDR3 is 14 amino acids long. The sample holds one count of this clone. Per the original data handling: Amplification of reference gene primers provided the estimated nucleated cell counts. Only in-frame clones appear in the TCRdb table, and some are missing; sequencing was by immunoSEQ multiplex PCR. Clone size and the V and J calls come from that table; the DNA yielded D and trimming. The sample records 150,000 to 200,000 clones, roughly 89% being singletons.

This sequence originates from a woman aged 45 to 65 with acute or convalescent COVID-19. The chain carries TRBV29-1 and TRBJ2-5; 7 bases align to TRBD1. The material sequenced was peripheral blood. The CDR3 sequence: CSVYIRDSQETQYF. The CDR3 region has the DNA TGCAGCGTTTACATCCGGGACAGTCAAGAGACCCAGTACTTC.